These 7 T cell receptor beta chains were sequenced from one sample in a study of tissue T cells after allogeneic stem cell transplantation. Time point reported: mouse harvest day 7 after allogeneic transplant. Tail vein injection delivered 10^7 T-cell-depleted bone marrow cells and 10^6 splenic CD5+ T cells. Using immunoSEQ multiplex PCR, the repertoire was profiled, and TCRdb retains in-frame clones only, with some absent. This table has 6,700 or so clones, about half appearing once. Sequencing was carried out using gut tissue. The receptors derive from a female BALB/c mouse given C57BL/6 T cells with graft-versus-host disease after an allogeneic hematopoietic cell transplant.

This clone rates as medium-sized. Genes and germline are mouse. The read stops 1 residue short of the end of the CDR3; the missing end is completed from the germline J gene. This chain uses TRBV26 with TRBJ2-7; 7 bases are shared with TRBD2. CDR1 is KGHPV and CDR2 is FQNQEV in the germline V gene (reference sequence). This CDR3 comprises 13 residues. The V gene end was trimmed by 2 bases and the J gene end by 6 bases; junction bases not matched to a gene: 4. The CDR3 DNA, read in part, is TGTGCCAGCAGTCTGGGTGGGGGGACTGAACAGTAC. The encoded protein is CASSLGGGTEQY. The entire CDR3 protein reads CASSLGGGTEQYF.

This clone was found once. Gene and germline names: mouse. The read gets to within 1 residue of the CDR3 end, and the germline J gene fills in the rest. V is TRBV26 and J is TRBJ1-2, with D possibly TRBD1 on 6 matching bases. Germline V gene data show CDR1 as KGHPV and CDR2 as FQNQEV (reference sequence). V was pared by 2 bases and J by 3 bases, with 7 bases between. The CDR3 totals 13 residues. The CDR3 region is CASSLRGDSDYTF. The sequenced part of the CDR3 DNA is TGTGCCAGCAGTCTGAGGGGGGACTCCGACTACACC.

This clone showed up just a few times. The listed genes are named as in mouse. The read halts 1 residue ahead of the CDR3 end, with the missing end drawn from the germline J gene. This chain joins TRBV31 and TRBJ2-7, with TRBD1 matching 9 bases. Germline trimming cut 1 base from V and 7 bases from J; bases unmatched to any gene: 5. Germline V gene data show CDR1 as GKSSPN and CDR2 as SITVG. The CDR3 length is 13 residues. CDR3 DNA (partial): TGTGCCTGGAGTCCCGACAGGGGGAGCGAACAGTAC. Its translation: CAWSPDRGSEQY. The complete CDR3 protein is CAWSPDRGSEQYF.

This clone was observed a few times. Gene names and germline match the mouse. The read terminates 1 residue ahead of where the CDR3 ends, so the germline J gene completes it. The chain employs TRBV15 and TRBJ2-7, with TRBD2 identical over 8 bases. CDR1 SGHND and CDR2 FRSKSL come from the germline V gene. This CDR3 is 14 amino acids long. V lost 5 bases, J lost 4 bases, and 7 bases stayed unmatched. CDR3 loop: CASSVLGGAYEQYF. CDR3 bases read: TGTGCCAGCAGTGTTCTGGGGGGCGCTTATGAACAGTAC.

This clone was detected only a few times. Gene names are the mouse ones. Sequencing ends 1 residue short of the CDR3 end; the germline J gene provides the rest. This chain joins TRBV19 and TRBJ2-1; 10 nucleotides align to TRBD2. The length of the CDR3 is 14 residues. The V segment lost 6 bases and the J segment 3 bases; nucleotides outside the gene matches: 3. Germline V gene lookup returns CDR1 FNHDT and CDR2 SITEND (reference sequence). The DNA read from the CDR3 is TGTGCCAGCACCCGACTGGGGGGCTATGCTGAGCAGTTC. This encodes CASTRLGGYAEQF. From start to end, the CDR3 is CASTRLGGYAEQFF.

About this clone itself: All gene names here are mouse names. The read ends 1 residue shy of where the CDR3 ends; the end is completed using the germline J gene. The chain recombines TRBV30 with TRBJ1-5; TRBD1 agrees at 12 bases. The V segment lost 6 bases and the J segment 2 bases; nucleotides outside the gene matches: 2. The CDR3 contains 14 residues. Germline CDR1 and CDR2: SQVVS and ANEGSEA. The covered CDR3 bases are TGTAGTTCGGGACAGGGGGCTGACAACCAGGCTCCGCTT. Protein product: CSSGQGADNQAPL. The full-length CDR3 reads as CSSGQGADNQAPLF. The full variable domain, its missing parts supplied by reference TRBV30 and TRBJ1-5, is SVLLYQKPNRDICQSGTSLKIQCVADSQVVSMFWYQQFQEQSLMLMATANEGSEATYESGFTKDKFPISRPNLTFSTLTVNNARPGDSSIYFCSSGQGADNQAPLFGEGTRLSVL.

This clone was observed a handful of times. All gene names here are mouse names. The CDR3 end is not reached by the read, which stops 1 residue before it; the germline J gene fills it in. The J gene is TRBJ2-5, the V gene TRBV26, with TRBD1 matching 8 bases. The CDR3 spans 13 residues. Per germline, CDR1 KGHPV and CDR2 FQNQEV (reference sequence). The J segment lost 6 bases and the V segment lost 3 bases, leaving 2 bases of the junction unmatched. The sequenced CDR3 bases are TGTGCCAGCAGTCTCAGGGGGCTGGACACCCAGTAC. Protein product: CASSLRGLDTQY. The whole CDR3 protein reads CASSLRGLDTQYF.